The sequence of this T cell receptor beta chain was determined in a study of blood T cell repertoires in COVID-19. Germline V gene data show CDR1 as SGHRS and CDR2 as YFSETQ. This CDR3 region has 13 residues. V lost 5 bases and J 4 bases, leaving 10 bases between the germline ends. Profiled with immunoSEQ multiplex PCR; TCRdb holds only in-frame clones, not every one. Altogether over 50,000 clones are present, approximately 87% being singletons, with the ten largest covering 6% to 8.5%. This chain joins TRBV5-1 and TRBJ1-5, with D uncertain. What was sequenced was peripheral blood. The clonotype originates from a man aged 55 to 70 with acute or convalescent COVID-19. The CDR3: CASSFEGNQPQHF. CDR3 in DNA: TGCGCCAGCAGTTTCGAGGGTAATCAGCCCCAGCATTTT.